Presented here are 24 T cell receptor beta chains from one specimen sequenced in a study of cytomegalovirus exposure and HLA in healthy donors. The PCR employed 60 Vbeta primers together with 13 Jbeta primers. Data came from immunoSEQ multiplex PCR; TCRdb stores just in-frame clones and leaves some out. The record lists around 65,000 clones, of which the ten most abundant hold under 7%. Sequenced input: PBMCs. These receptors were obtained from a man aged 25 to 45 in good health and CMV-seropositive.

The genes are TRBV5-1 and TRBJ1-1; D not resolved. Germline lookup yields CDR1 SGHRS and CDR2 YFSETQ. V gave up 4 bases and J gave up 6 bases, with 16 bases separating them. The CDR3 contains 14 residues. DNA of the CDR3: TGCGCCAGCAGCCTGTTGCCGGGTAGGCCTGAAGCTTTCTTT. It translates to CASSLLPGRPEAFF.

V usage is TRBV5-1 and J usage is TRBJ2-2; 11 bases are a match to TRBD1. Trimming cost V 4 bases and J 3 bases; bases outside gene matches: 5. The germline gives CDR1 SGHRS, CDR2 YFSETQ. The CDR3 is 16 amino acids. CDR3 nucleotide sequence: TGCGCCAGCAGCCTAGGACAGGGGGCGTACACCGGGGAGCTGTTTTTT. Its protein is CASSLGQGAYTGELFF.

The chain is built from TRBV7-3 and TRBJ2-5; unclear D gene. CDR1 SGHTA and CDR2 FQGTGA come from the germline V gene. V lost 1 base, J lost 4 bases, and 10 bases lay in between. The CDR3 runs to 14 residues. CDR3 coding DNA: TGTGCCAGCAGCTTAAGACGGGTGGGAGAGACCCAGTACTTC. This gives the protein CASSLRRVGETQYF.

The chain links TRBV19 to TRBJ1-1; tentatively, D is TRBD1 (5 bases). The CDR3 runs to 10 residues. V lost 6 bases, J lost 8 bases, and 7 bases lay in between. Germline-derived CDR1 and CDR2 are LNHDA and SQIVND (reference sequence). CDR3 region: CASRGPEAFF. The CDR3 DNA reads TGTGCCAGTAGGGGGCCCGAAGCTTTCTTT.

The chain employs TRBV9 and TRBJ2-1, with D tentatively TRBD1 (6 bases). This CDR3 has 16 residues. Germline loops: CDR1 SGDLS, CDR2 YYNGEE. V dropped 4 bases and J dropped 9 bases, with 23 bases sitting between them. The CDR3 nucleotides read TGTGCCAGCAGCCTGACTGGGTTGGGGGCTTTCGTTGAGCAGTTCTTC. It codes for CASSLTGLGAFVEQFF. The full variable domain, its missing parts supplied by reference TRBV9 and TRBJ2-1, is DSGVTQTPKHLITATGQRVTLRCSPRSGDLSVYWYQQSLDQGLQFLIQYYNGEERAKGNILERFSAQQFPDLHSELNLSSLELGDSALYFCASSLTGLGAFVEQFFGPGTRLTVL.

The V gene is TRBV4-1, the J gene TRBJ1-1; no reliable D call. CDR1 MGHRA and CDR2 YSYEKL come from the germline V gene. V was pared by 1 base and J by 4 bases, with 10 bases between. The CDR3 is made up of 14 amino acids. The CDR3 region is CASSQAAGRTEAFF. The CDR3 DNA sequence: TGCGCCAGCAGCCAAGCGGCAGGCCGCACTGAAGCTTTCTTT.

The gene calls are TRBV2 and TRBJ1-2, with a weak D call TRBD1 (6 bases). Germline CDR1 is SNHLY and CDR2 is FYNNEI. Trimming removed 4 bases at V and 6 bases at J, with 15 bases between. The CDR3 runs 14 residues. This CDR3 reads CASSVNDRSDGYTF. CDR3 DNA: TGTGCCAGCAGTGTAAACGACAGGTCCGATGGCTACACCTTC. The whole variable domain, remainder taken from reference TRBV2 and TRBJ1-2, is EPEVTQTPSHQVTQMGQEVILRCVPISNHLYFYWYRQILGQKVEFLVSFYNNEISEKSEIFDDQFSVERPDGSNFTLKIRSTKLEDSAMYFCASSVNDRSDGYTFGSGTRLTVV.

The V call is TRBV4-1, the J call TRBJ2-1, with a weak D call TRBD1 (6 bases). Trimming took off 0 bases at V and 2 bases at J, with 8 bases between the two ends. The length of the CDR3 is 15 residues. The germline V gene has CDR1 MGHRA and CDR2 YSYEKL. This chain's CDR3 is CASSQDRDTYNEQFF. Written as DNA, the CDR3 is TGCGCCAGCAGCCAAGATCGGGACACCTACAATGAGCAGTTCTTC.

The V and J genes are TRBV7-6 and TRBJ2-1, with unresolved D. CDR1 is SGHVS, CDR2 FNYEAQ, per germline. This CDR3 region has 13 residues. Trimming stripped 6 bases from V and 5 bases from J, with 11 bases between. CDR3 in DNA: TGTGCCAGCAGTCGATGGCCCGACAATGAGCAGTTCTTC. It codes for CASSRWPDNEQFF. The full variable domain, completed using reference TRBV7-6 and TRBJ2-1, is GAGVSQSPRYKVTKRGQDVALRCDPISGHVSLYWYRQALGQGPEFLTYFNYEAQQDKSGLPNDRFSAERPEGSISTLTIQRTEQRDSAMYRCASSRWPDNEQFFGPGTRLTVL.

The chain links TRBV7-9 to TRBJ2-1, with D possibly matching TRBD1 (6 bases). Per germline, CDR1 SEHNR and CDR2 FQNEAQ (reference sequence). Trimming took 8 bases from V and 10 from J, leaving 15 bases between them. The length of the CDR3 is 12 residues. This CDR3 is CASPRDKNEQFF. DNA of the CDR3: TGTGCCAGCCCCCGGGACAAAAACGAGCAGTTCTTC.

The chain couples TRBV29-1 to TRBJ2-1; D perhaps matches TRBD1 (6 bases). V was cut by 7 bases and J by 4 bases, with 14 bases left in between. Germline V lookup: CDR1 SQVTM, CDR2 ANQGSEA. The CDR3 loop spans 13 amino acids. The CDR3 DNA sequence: TGCAGCGCCGAAGGGACAACTTACAATGAGCAGTTCTTC. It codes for CSAEGTTYNEQFF.

This CDR3 reads CAWTSVSGDNEQFF. The CDR3 coding sequence is TGTGCCTGGACGTCGGTTAGCGGCGACAATGAGCAGTTCTTC. This chain uses TRBV30 with TRBJ2-1; D possibly corresponds to TRBD2 (6 bases). Trimming stripped 4 bases from V and 5 bases from J, with 15 bases between. Germline CDR1 reads GTSNPN; CDR2 reads SVGIG (reference sequence). The CDR3 length is 14 residues.

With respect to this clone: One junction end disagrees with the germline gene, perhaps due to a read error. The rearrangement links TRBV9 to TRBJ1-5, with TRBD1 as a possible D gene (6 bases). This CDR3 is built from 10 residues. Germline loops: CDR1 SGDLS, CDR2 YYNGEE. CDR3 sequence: CASSVPGAYF. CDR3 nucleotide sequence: TGTGCCAGCAGCGTACCAGGGGCGTATTTT.

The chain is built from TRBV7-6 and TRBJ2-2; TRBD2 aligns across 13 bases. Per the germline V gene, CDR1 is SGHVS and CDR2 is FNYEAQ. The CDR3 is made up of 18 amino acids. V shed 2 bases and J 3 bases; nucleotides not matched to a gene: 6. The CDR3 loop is CASSLMGTSGDHTGELFF. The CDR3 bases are TGTGCCAGCAGCTTAATGGGGACTAGCGGGGACCACACCGGGGAGCTGTTTTTT.

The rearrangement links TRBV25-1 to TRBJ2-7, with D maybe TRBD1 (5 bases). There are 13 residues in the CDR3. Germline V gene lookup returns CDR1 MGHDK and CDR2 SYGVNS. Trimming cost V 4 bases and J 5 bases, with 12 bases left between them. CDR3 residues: CASSVPGYDEQYF. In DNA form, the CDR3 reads TGTGCCAGCAGTGTTCCAGGGTATGACGAGCAGTACTTC.

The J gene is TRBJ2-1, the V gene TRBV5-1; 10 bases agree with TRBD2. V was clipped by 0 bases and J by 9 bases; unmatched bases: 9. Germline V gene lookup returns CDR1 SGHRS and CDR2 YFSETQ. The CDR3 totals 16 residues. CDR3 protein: CASSLEDQREGLEQFF. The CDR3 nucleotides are TGCGCCAGCAGCTTGGAGGATCAGCGGGAGGGCCTTGAGCAGTTCTTC.

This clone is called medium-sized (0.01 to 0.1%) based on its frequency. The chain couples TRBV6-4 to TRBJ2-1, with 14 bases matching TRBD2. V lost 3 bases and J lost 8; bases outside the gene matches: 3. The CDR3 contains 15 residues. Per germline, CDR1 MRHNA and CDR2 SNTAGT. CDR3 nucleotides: TGTGCCAGCAGTGATGGGACTAGCGGGAGCGATGAGCAGTTCTTC. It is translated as CASSDGTSGSDEQFF.

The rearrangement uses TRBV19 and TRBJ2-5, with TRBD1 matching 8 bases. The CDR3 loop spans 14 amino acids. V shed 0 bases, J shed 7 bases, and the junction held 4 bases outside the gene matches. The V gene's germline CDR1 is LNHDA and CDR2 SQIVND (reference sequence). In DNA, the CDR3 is TGTGCCAGTAGTATAGAAGACAGGGGAGGGACCCAGTACTTC. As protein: CASSIEDRGGTQYF.

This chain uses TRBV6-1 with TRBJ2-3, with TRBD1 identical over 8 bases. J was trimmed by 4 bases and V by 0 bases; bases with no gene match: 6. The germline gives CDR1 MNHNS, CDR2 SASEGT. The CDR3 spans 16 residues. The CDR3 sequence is CASSEARGHLSDTQYF. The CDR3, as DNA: TGTGCCAGCAGTGAAGCCAGGGGGCATTTATCAGATACGCAGTATTTT.

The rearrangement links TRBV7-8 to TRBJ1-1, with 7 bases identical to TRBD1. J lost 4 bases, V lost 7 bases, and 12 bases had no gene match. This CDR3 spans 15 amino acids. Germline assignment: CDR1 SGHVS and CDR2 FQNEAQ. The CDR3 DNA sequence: TGTGCCAGCATAAGACAGGGCCGCGAGATCACTGAAGCTTTCTTT. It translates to CASIRQGREITEAFF. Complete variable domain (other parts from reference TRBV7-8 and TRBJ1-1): GAGVSQSPRYKVAKRGQDVALRCDPISGHVSLFWYQQALGQGPEFLTYFQNEAQLDKSGLPSDRFFAERPEGSVSTLKIQRTQQEDSAVYLCASIRQGREITEAFFGQGTRLTVV.

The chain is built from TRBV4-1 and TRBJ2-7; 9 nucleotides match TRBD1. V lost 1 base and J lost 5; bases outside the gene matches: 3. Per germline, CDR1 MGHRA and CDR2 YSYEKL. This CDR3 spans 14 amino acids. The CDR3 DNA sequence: TGCGCCAGCAGCCAAGTGGACAGGGGCCACGAGCAGTACTTC. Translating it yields CASSQVDRGHEQYF.

In DNA form, the CDR3 reads TGTGCCAGCCGCGAAGGACAGGGTGAAGCTTTCTTT. Protein: CASREGQGEAFF. This chain uses TRBV6-1 with TRBJ1-1, with TRBD1 matching over 8 bases. The CDR3 totals 12 residues. V lost 8 bases, J lost 7 bases, and 6 bases stayed unmatched. CDR1 and CDR2 from the germline V gene are MNHNS and SASEGT.

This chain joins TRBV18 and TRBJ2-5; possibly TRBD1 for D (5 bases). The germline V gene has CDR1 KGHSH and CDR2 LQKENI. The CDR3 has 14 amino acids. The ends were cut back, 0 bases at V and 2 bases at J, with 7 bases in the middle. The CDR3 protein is CASSPPGLQETQYF. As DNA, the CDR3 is TGTGCCAGCTCACCACCGGGGCTGCAAGAGACCCAGTACTTC.

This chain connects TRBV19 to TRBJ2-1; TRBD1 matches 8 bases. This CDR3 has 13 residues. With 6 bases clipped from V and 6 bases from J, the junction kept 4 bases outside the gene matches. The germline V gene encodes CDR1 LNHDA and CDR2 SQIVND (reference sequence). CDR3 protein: CASRQGTGNEQFF. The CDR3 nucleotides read TGTGCCAGTAGACAGGGGACAGGCAATGAGCAGTTCTTC.